This T cell receptor (beta chain) was observed in a study of T cell responses to AZD1222 COVID-19 vaccine. V was pared by 3 bases and J by 0 bases, with 10 bases between. Germline CDR1 SGHRS, CDR2 YFSETQ. The CDR3 loop spans 15 amino acids. TCRdb keeps only in-frame clones here, not all; method: immunoSEQ multiplex PCR. The sample lists approximately 100,000 clones; roughly 87% were seen once. Study outcomes and limitations: Across spike, vaccine-associated CD4 TCRs were found, dominant at 160-218 and 743-854.

For this clone: Its antigen is undetermined.

The starting material was peripheral blood, obtained on day 0 of AZD1222 vaccination. The TCR sequence derives from an adult in good health. The chain uses TRBV5-1 and TRBJ1-5; maybe TRBD1 (5 bases). CDR3 protein: CASSWGENSNQPQHF. For the CDR3, the DNA is TGCGCCAGCAGCTGGGGGGAGAATAGCAATCAGCCCCAGCATTTT.